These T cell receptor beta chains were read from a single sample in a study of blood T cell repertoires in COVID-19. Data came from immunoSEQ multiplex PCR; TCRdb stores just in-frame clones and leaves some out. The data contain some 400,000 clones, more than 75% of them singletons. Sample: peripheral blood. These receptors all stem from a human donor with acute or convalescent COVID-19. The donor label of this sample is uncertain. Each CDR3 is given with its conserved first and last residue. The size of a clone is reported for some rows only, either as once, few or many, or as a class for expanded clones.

CDR3: CASRRDREGTEAFF
V: TRBV5-1
J: TRBJ1-1
size: once

CDR3: CASSRGTGGGYEQYF
V: TRBV7-8
J: TRBJ2-7
size: once

CDR3: CAWSEQGYTEAFF
V: TRBV30
J: TRBJ1-1
size: NA

CDR3: CASSPGQFSYNEQFF
V: TRBV18
J: TRBJ2-1
size: NA

CDR3: CASSPQGSYEQYF
V: TRBV4-1
J: TRBJ2-7
size: NA

CDR3: CASSSGQISNQPQHF
V: TRBV7-9
J: TRBJ1-5
size: few

CDR3: CASSLAWRGEQYF
V: TRBV7-9
J: TRBJ2-7
size: few

CDR3: CASSTLNSVNTEAFF
V: TRBV6-5
J: TRBJ1-1
size: NA

CDR3: CASNPEGARYGYTF
V: TRBV19
J: TRBJ1-2
size: few

CDR3: CASSQERWTGPGANVLTF
V: TRBV3-1/TRBV3-2
J: TRBJ2-6
size: NA

CDR3: CASSEGLGPYNEQFF
V: TRBV10-1
J: TRBJ2-1
size: NA

CDR3: CASSLMDDSNMNTEAFF
V: TRBV7-9
J: TRBJ1-1
size: NA

CDR3: CASSTTSTGNRGGYTF
V: TRBV19
J: TRBJ1-2
size: NA

CDR3: CASSFQQPSNEQYF
V: TRBV28
J: TRBJ2-7
size: few

CDR3: CASRGTGNSYNEQFF
V: TRBV2
J: TRBJ2-1
size: NA

CDR3: CASSIGDRDGYTF
V: TRBV19
J: TRBJ1-2
size: NA

CDR3: CASSPSTPRETQYF
V: TRBV6-5
J: TRBJ2-5
size: NA

CDR3: CASRTTGGLGNTIYF
V: TRBV6-5
J: TRBJ1-3
size: NA

CDR3: CASSFGAGVETQYF
V: TRBV7-9
J: TRBJ2-5
size: NA

CDR3: CASSSPPLGQIYGYTF
V: TRBV9
J: TRBJ1-2
size: NA

CDR3: CASSSSLGENTEAFF
V: TRBV3-1/TRBV3-2
J: TRBJ1-1
size: NA

CDR3: CASSPFGGLAPNNEQFF
V: TRBV7-2
J: TRBJ2-1
size: NA

CDR3: CASSRGGPQETQYF
V: TRBV3-1/TRBV3-2
J: TRBJ2-5
size: once

CDR3: CASSTSYQGRGKLFF
V: TRBV19
J: TRBJ1-4
size: NA

CDR3: CASILRRQGAEAFF
V: TRBV7-2
J: TRBJ1-1
size: many

CDR3: CASSFIGRLNSGNTIYF
V: TRBV28
J: TRBJ1-3
size: NA

CDR3: CASSSGEKEGEQFF
V: TRBV5-1
J: TRBJ2-1
size: once

CDR3: CASSPRAIRDNSPLHF
V: TRBV18
J: TRBJ1-6
size: NA

CDR3: CASSYPPRQGNEQFF
V: TRBV7-9
J: TRBJ2-1
size: NA

CDR3: CASSLAGVSGTGAEKLFF
V: TRBV5-1
J: TRBJ1-4
size: NA

CDR3: CASSLPLGNSPLHF
V: TRBV4-1
J: TRBJ1-6
size: few

CDR3: CAITREYSNQPQHF
V: TRBV10-3
J: TRBJ1-5
size: NA

CDR3: CASGLEVGRGTGELFF
V: TRBV5-1
J: TRBJ2-2
size: NA

CDR3: CAWGRGGHQPQHF
V: TRBV30
J: TRBJ1-5
size: NA

CDR3: CASSEERRTGELFF
V: TRBV6-1
J: TRBJ2-2
size: NA

CDR3: CASSMFRDRSQNEKLFF
V: TRBV19
J: TRBJ1-4
size: few

CDR3: CASSLDRADTQYF
V: TRBV5-1
J: TRBJ2-3
size: NA

CDR3: CASSDGVMAYEQYF
V: TRBV5-1
J: TRBJ2-7
size: few

CDR3: CASRQIMNTEAFF
V: TRBV2
J: TRBJ1-1
size: NA

CDR3: CASSDRGTGASEAFF
V: TRBV10-2
J: TRBJ1-1
size: NA

CDR3: CASSQDWGTLPGNTIYF
V: TRBV4-2
J: TRBJ1-3
size: NA

CDR3: CASSLRTGGLDEQYF
V: TRBV7-8
J: TRBJ2-7
size: NA

CDR3: CASSLAPSGGTDTQYF
V: TRBV5-4
J: TRBJ2-3
size: few

CDR3: CASSQTRQSYGYTF
V: TRBV3-1/TRBV3-2
J: TRBJ1-2
size: NA

CDR3: CATSDPLGLGTNEQFF
V: TRBV24-1
J: TRBJ2-1
size: NA

CDR3: CASSLLQGNPNEQYF
V: TRBV18
J: TRBJ2-7
size: NA

CDR3: CASSPGGPYEQYF
V: TRBV18
J: TRBJ2-7
size: NA

CDR3: CASRPDAGGGELFF
V: TRBV28
J: TRBJ2-2
size: NA

CDR3: CASSFTGTGEETQYF
V: TRBV5-6
J: TRBJ2-5
size: NA

CDR3: CASSLGFRRLAGKEQFF
V: TRBV13
J: TRBJ2-1
size: NA

CDR3: CASSVRWGTGVANVLTF
V: TRBV27
J: TRBJ2-6
size: NA

CDR3: CASSWRAGQSFARYTF
V: TRBV5-6
J: TRBJ1-2
size: NA

CDR3: CASSPRDSSYEQYF
V: TRBV7-9
J: TRBJ2-7
size: NA

CDR3: CASSLIAGNSYEQYF
V: TRBV5-1
J: TRBJ2-7
size: NA

CDR3: CASSRTVGQPQHF
V: TRBV6-5
J: TRBJ1-5
size: NA

CDR3: CASKEREGPLEQFF
V: TRBV2
J: TRBJ2-1
size: NA

CDR3: CASSHLGGTGELFF
V: TRBV4-2
J: TRBJ2-2
size: NA

CDR3: CASSSPRGGESEQFF
V: TRBV9
J: TRBJ2-1
size: NA

CDR3: CASSYSSTAMNTEAFF
V: TRBV6-5
J: TRBJ1-1
size: NA

CDR3: CASLSQRLPKNIQYF
V: TRBV6-5
J: TRBJ2-4
size: NA